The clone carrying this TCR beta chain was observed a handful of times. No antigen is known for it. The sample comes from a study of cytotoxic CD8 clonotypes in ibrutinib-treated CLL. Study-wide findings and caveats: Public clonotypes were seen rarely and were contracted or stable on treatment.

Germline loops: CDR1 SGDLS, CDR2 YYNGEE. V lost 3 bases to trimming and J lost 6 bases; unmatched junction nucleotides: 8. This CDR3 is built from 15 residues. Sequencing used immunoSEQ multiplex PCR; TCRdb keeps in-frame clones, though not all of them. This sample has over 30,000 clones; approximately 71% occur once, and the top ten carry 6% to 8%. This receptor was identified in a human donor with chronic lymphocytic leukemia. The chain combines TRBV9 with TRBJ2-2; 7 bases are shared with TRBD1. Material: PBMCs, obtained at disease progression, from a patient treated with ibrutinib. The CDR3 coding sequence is TGTGCCAGCAGCGAACGACAGGGCTCTCCCGGGGAGCTGTTTTTT. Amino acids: CASSERQGSPGELFF.